The 28 T cell receptor beta chains in this list originate from one sample, sequenced in a study of T cells after somatic rescue of genetic block. Method: immunoSEQ multiplex PCR; TCRdb's copy keeps in-frame clones and lacks some. Of fewer than 150,000 clones listed, 85% to 95% were seen once; the top ten hold approximately 1.3%. Sequencing input: peripheral blood mononuclear cells (PBMCs). These TCRs come from a young woman.

CDR3 coding DNA: TGCGCCAGCAGCATTAAGCGGGGGTCGCGAGATACGCAGTATTTT. This gives the protein CASSIKRGSRDTQYF. The rearrangement uses TRBV4-3 and TRBJ2-3; TRBD2 matches at 8 bases. V lost 5 bases to trimming and J lost 5 bases; unmatched junction nucleotides: 9. Germline values: CDR1 LGHNA, CDR2 YSLEER. The CDR3 has 15 amino acids.

The J gene is TRBJ2-7, the V gene TRBV27, with 11 bases matching TRBD1. The CDR3 spans 14 residues. CDR1 MNHEY and CDR2 SMNVEV come from the germline V gene (reference sequence). Trimming at V came to 3 bases and at J to 6 bases, leaving 4 bases not matched to a gene. CDR3 loop: CASSFRTGGAEQYF. The CDR3 DNA is TGTGCCAGCAGTTTCCGGACAGGGGGCGCCGAGCAGTACTTC.

In DNA form, the CDR3 reads TGTGCCAGCACCTCCTACGAGCAGTACTTC. It encodes CASTSYEQYF. The chain joins TRBV2 to TRBJ2-7; D unresolved. Trimming pared 7 bases from V and 0 bases from J, leaving 1 base between. The CDR3 sequence is 10 residues long. CDR1 SNHLY and CDR2 FYNNEI come from the germline V gene. Full variable domain (remainder filled in from reference TRBV2 and TRBJ2-7): EPEVTQTPSHQVTQMGQEVILRCVPISNHLYFYWYRQILGQKVEFLVSFYNNEISEKSEIFDDQFSVERPDGSNFTLKIRSTKLEDSAMYFCASTSYEQYFGPGTRLTVT.

This sequence joins TRBV15 and TRBJ1-1; D uncertain. Germline loops: CDR1 LNHNV, CDR2 YYDKDF (reference sequence). CDR3 length: 15 amino acids. The V and J ends lost 0 bases and 4 bases respectively, with 12 bases between them. CDR3 DNA: TGTGCCACCAGCAGAGATCCCACCCCAGGCACTGAAGCTTTCTTT. Its translation: CATSRDPTPGTEAFF. Drawing the rest from reference TRBV15 and TRBJ1-1, the complete variable domain is DAMVIQNPRYQVTQFGKPVTLSCSQTLNHNVMYWYQQKSSQAPKLLFHYYDKDFNNEADTPDNFQSRRPNTSFCFLDIRSPGLGDTAMYLCATSRDPTPGTEAFFGQGTRLTVV.

The chain uses TRBV2 and TRBJ1-5, with 7 nucleotides matching TRBD1. This CDR3 region has 15 residues. Germline loops: CDR1 SNHLY, CDR2 FYNNEI. V trimming: 3 bases; J trimming: 7 bases; junction bases outside the gene matches: 9. CDR3: CASSDYRGQGQPQHF. The CDR3 DNA sequence: TGTGCCAGCAGTGACTACAGGGGCCAGGGACAGCCCCAGCATTTT.

The chain uses TRBV7-9 and TRBJ1-2; unclear D gene. Germline V lookup: CDR1 SEHNR, CDR2 FQNEAQ (reference sequence). This CDR3 has 15 amino acids. The V end lost 1 base, the J end lost 4 bases, and 13 bases lay between the germline ends. In DNA form, the CDR3 reads TGTGCCAGCAGCTTAGTTTTACAGCACCTCTATGGCTACACCTTC. Translation gives CASSLVLQHLYGYTF.

The V call is TRBV6-1, the J call TRBJ1-4; TRBD1 might be the D (5 bases). CDR1 is MNHNS, CDR2 SASEGT, per germline. The CDR3 consists of 15 residues. Trimming cost V 1 base and J 4 bases, with 10 bases left between them. The CDR3 region is CASSEGDGGNEKLFF. The CDR3 nucleotides are TGTGCCAGCAGTGAAGGGGACGGGGGTAATGAAAAACTGTTTTTT.

The rearrangement links TRBV19 to TRBJ2-1; D gene uncertain. Deletions cut 3 bases from V and 4 bases from J, with 7 bases between. Germline CDR1 LNHDA, CDR2 SQIVND (reference sequence). This CDR3 region has 13 residues. The CDR3 reads CASSILGYNEQFF. The CDR3 DNA sequence: TGTGCCAGTAGTATCTTGGGGTACAATGAGCAGTTCTTC. The full variable domain, its missing parts supplied by reference TRBV19 and TRBJ2-1, is DGGITQSPKYLFRKEGQNVTLSCEQNLNHDAMYWYRQDPGQGLRLIYYSQIVNDFQKGDIAEGYSVSREKKESFPLTVTSAQKNPTAFYLCASSILGYNEQFFGPGTRLTVL.

This clone was recorded only once. V is TRBV6-1 and J is TRBJ1-1, with a weak D call TRBD1 (5 bases). This CDR3 has 14 amino acids. Between the trimmed V and J ends, which lost 6 bases and 2 bases, there was a span of 13 bases. CDR1 and CDR2 (germline): MNHNS, SASEGT. CDR3 in DNA: TGTGCCAGCAGGCGGGACTTTTTAAACACTGAAGCTTTCTTT. Its protein product is CASRRDFLNTEAFF.

The chain carries TRBV6-5 and TRBJ1-2; TRBD1 is a possible D gene (6 bases). The CDR3 consists of 15 residues. Germline values: CDR1 MNHEY, CDR2 SVGAGI. V was clipped by 0 bases and J by 7 bases, with 15 bases between them. The CDR3 DNA follows: TGTGCCAGCAGTTACTCGCGGCAGGGGTACCCTGGCTACACCTTC. This codes for CASSYSRQGYPGYTF.

The chain couples TRBV7-9 to TRBJ1-1; no definite D call. V gave up 4 bases and J gave up 1 base, with 16 bases separating them. The CDR3 sequence is 16 residues long. Germline lookup yields CDR1 SEHNR and CDR2 FQNEAQ (reference sequence). Written as DNA, the CDR3 is TGTGCCAGCAGCTCCATAAGGTCCTGGGGGAACACTGAAGCTTTCTTT. Translation: CASSSIRSWGNTEAFF.

The chain combines TRBV7-9 with TRBJ2-7; no clear D. Germline CDR1 SEHNR, CDR2 FQNEAQ (reference sequence). The CDR3 sequence is 15 residues long. V gave up 1 base and J gave up 3 bases, with 13 bases separating them. CDR3 bases: TGTGCCAGCAGCTTAGGCCGGCAGGCAAACTACGAGCAGTACTTC. It encodes CASSLGRQANYEQYF. Supplemented by reference TRBV7-9 and TRBJ2-7, the full variable domain reads DTGVSQNPRHKITKRGQNVTFRCDPISEHNRLYWYRQTLGQGPEFLTYFQNEAQLEKSRLLSDRFSAERPKGSFSTLEIQRTEQGDSAMYLCASSLGRQANYEQYFGPGTRLTVT.

This clone was detected a few times. The CDR3, as DNA: TGTGCCACCAGCAGAGGAGGGAAGGAGACTGAAGCTTTCTTT. Translated: CATSRGGKETEAFF. This chain links TRBV15 with TRBJ1-1, with unresolved D. The CDR3 loop spans 14 amino acids. V dropped 1 base and J dropped 5 bases, with 11 bases sitting between them. The germline gives CDR1 LNHNV, CDR2 YYDKDF (reference sequence). The full variable domain, completed using reference TRBV15 and TRBJ1-1, is DAMVIQNPRYQVTQFGKPVTLSCSQTLNHNVMYWYQQKSSQAPKLLFHYYDKDFNNEADTPDNFQSRRPNTSFCFLDIRSPGLGDTAMYLCATSRGGKETEAFFGQGTRLTVV.

The chain carries TRBV14 and TRBJ2-1; D is possibly TRBD1 (5 bases). The CDR3 spans 14 residues. V was trimmed by 4 bases and J by 7 bases, leaving 14 bases between them. In germline, CDR1 is SGHDN, CDR2 FVKESK. The CDR3 DNA is TGTGCCAGCAGCCTCGACAGTCCCTGGAATGAGCAGTTCTTC. Residues: CASSLDSPWNEQFF.

The J gene is TRBJ1-5, the V gene TRBV19; TRBD1 matches at 9 bases. The CDR3 is 17 residues long. Germline loops: CDR1 LNHDA, CDR2 SQIVND (reference sequence). V was clipped by 6 bases and J by 1 base; unmatched bases: 10. The CDR3, as DNA: TGTGCCAGTAGCGCGACAGGGGGAATAGGAAGCAATCAGCCCCAGCATTTT. It encodes CASSATGGIGSNQPQHF.

The CDR3 loop is CASSQDVGTGYGYTF. The CDR3 region has the DNA TGCGCCAGCAGCCAAGATGTCGGGACAGGGTATGGCTACACCTTC. V and J are TRBV4-3 and TRBJ1-2, with 9 nucleotides matching TRBD1. The CDR3 is made up of 15 amino acids. Germline assignment: CDR1 LGHNA and CDR2 YSLEER. J was trimmed by 5 bases and V by 0 bases; bases with no gene match: 4.

This chain uses TRBV7-2 with TRBJ2-1, with D unclear. This CDR3 comprises 16 residues. Between the trimmed V and J ends, which lost 1 base and 0 bases, there was a span of 10 bases. Germline CDR1 reads SGHTA; CDR2 reads FQGNSA. The CDR3 protein is CASSLGRSGSYNEQFF. The CDR3 bases are TGTGCCAGCAGCTTAGGCCGATCGGGCTCCTACAATGAGCAGTTCTTC.

About this clone itself: A read error may produce the germline difference seen at one junction end. The V gene is TRBV4-1, the J gene TRBJ1-2, with D possibly matching TRBD1 (5 bases). Germline-derived CDR1 and CDR2 are MGHRA and YSYEKL. The CDR3 sequence is 15 residues long. CDR3 bases: TGCGCCAGCAGCAAAGACCCAGGGAACTCCTATGGCTACACCTTC. Protein: CASSKDPGNSYGYTF.

The J gene is TRBJ2-3, the V gene TRBV28; 11 bases are a match to TRBD2. CDR1 and CDR2 (germline): MDHEN, SYDVKM. V trimming: 3 bases; J trimming: 7 bases; junction bases outside the gene matches: 6. CDR3 length: 15 amino acids. This CDR3 is CASSFGLAGGNTQYF. In nucleotides, the CDR3 is TGTGCCAGCAGTTTCGGTCTAGCGGGGGGAAATACGCAGTATTTT.

The chain is built from TRBV7-9 and TRBJ1-4, with 8 bases aligning to TRBD1. CDR1 SEHNR and CDR2 FQNEAQ come from the germline V gene (reference sequence). This CDR3 is built from 15 residues. The ends lost 5 bases at V and 5 bases at J; junction bases unmatched: 7. The CDR3 loop is CASSKPGQENEKLFF. CDR3 bases: TGTGCCAGCAGCAAGCCGGGACAGGAAAATGAAAAACTGTTTTTT.

In this sample, this clone turned up once. V usage is TRBV5-4 and J usage is TRBJ2-3, with 7 bases matching TRBD1. Germline CDR1 reads SGHNT; CDR2 reads YYREEE (reference sequence). J gave up 2 bases and V 4 bases, and 7 bases lay outside the gene matches. The CDR3 is made up of 15 amino acids. The CDR3 DNA reads TGTGCCAGCAGCCCAGGACAGGCTTCCACAGATACGCAGTATTTT. It codes for CASSPGQASTDTQYF.

The chain links TRBV6-5 to TRBJ2-5, with unresolved D. Germline CDR1 MNHEY, CDR2 SVGAGI. The CDR3 loop spans 15 amino acids. Trimming shortened V by 0 bases and J by 5 bases, and 13 bases separated the two germline ends. DNA for the CDR3: TGTGCCAGCAGTTACTCGAGGCGAGGAATCGAGACCCAGTACTTC. This sequence encodes CASSYSRRGIETQYF.

This clone was seen only once. The V gene is TRBV30, the J gene TRBJ2-1; maybe TRBD2 (7 bases). The CDR3 is made up of 15 amino acids. CDR1 GTSNPN and CDR2 SVGIG come from the germline V gene (reference sequence). V lost 0 bases and J 7 bases, leaving 16 bases between the germline ends. CDR3 amino acids: CAWSVPGGQWNEQFF. CDR3 sequence (DNA): TGTGCCTGGAGTGTACCCGGGGGGCAGTGGAATGAGCAGTTCTTC.

The chain is built from TRBV7-9 and TRBJ2-1, with D perhaps matching TRBD2 (6 bases). The CDR3 is made up of 15 amino acids. V was pared by 6 bases and J by 7 bases, with 19 bases between. The germline gives CDR1 SEHNR, CDR2 FQNEAQ (reference sequence). CDR3 in DNA: TGTGCCAGCAGGGCAGACGGGAGTTCCTGGAATGAGCAGTTCTTC. The encoded protein is CASRADGSSWNEQFF.

The rearrangement links TRBV9 to TRBJ2-7, with 10 bases aligning to TRBD1. Trimming cost V 3 bases and J 5 bases; bases outside gene matches: 8. The germline V gene encodes CDR1 SGDLS and CDR2 YYNGEE. The CDR3 spans 15 residues. CDR3 bases: TGTGCCAGCAGCGCCCCGGGACAGGGGTTCCACGAGCAGTACTTC. This sequence encodes CASSAPGQGFHEQYF.

V gene TRBV6-5 combines with J gene TRBJ1-3; D is uncertain. Germline loops: CDR1 MNHEY, CDR2 SVGAGI. The V end was cut by 11 bases, the J end by 7 bases, with 12 bases between. There are 11 residues in the CDR3. CDR3: CAAGAANTIYF. The CDR3 DNA reads as TGTGCCGCAGGAGCCGCGAACACCATATATTTT.

This chain uses TRBV5-6 with TRBJ1-5; D perhaps matches TRBD1 (5 bases). Per the germline V gene, CDR1 is SGHDT and CDR2 is YYEEEE. This CDR3 is built from 15 residues. V was shortened by 1 base and J by 5 bases, with 13 bases between the two germline ends. CDR3 region: CASSLRVLGDQPQHF. The CDR3 nucleotides read TGTGCCAGCAGCTTGAGGGTCTTGGGGGATCAGCCCCAGCATTTT.

The J gene is TRBJ1-2, the V gene TRBV7-2; the match to TRBD1 covers 12 bases. Germline V CDR1 and CDR2: SGHTA, FQGNSA. V was clipped by 5 bases and J by 8 bases; unmatched bases: 12. CDR3 length equals 16 residues. The CDR3 DNA is TGTGCCAGCAGCCCCTCCGGGACAGGGGGCGTGGGGGGCTACACCTTC. Residues: CASSPSGTGGVGGYTF.